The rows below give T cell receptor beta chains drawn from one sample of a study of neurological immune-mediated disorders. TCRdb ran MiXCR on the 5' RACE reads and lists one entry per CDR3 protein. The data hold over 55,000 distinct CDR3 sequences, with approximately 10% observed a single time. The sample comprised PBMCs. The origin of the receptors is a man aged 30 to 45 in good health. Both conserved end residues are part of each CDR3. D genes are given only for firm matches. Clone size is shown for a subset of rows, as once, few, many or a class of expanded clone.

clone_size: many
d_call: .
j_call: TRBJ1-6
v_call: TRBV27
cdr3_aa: CASGLPLGSPLHF
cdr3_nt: TGTGCAAGCGGTTTACCGCTGGGTTCACCCCTCCACTTT

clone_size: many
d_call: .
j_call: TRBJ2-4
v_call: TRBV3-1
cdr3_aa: CASSHELIQYF
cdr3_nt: TGTGCCAGCAGCCACGAATTAATTCAGTACTTC

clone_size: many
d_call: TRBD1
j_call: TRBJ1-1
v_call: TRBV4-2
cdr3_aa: CASSHGQGGNTEAFF
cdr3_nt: TGTGCCAGCAGCCACGGACAGGGAGGGAACACTGAAGCTTTCTTT

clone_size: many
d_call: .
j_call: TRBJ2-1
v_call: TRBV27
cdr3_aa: CASSLIGGEQFF
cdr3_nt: TGTGCCAGCAGTTTAATCGGGGGTGAGCAGTTCTTC

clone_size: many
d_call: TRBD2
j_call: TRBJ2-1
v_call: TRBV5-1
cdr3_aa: CASSLGVREGIYEQFF
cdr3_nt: TGCGCCAGCAGCTTGGGTGTGCGGGAGGGCATCTATGAGCAGTTCTTC

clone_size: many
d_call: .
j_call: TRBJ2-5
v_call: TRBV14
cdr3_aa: CASSQGDGAQYF
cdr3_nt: TGTGCCAGCAGCCAAGGGGATGGGGCCCAGTACTTC

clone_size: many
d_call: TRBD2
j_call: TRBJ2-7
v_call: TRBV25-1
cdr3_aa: CASSDSSGNYEQYF
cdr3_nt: TGTGCCAGCAGTGATTCTAGCGGGAACTACGAGCAGTACTTC

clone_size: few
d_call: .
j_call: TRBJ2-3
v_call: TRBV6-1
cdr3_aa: CASSEGFQDTQYF
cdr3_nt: TGTGCCAGCAGTGAAGGGTTCCAAGATACGCAGTATTTT

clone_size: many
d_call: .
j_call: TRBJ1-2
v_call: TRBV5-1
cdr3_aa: CASSLDRPLYGYTF
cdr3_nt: TGCGCCAGCAGCTTAGACAGGCCGCTCTATGGCTACACCTTC

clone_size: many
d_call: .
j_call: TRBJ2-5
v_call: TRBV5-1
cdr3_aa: CASSVGQQETQYF
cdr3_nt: TGCGCCAGCAGCGTCGGACAGCAAGAGACCCAGTACTTC

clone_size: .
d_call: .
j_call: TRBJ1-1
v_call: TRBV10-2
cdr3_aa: CAICDATEAFF
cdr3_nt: TGCGCCATCTGTGACGCTACTGAAGCTTTCTTT

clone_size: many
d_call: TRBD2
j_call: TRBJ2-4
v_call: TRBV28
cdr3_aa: CASREGAGRDKNIQYF
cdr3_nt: TGTGCCAGCAGGGAAGGGGCAGGGAGGGACAAAAACATTCAGTACTTC

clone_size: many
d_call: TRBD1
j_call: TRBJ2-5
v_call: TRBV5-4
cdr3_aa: CASRLKQGDRETQYF
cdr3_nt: TGTGCCAGCAGATTAAAACAGGGGGATCGGGAGACCCAGTACTTC

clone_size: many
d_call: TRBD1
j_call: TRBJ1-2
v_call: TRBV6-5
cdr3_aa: CASSRDRGAGYTF
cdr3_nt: TGTGCCAGCAGCCGGGACAGGGGTGCTGGCTACACCTTC

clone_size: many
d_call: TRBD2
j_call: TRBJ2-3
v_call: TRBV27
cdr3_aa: CASSLTSGGTDTQYF
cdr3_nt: TGTGCCAGCAGTTTAACTAGCGGGGGGACAGATACGCAGTATTTT

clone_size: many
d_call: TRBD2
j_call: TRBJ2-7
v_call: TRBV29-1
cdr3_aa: CSVSSSGRYEQYF
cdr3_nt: TGCAGCGTTTCGAGTAGCGGGAGGTACGAGCAGTACTTC